This T cell receptor (beta chain) was sequenced in a study of graft-versus-host responses after intestinal transplantation. Points from the study as a whole: High graft-versus-host to host-versus-graft clonal ratios were found in allografts of patients who had graft-donor T cell macrochimerism. Early post-transplant declines in HvG were associated with peak levels of circulating GvH clones. Some GvH clones were seen earlier in gut or blood, suggesting intestinal origin.

The protocol was immunoSEQ multiplex PCR, while the TCRdb copy is restricted to in-frame clones and leaves out a portion. The sample contains about 78,000 clones, around 90% of which appear only once. Comment on this clone: Its antigen is unknown.

Germline CDR1 is MNHNS and CDR2 is SASEGT. Trimming took off 5 bases at V and 1 base at J, with 8 bases between the two ends. CDR3 length: 13 residues. The source material was unstimulated CD8+ T cells sorted from spleen or lymph node cells, sampled before transplant. V gene TRBV6-1 combines with J gene TRBJ1-2; no clear D gene. The clonotype comes from a human donor who was the organ donor for an intestinal transplant. The CDR3 loop reads CASSYQFNYGYTF. CDR3 coding DNA: TGTGCCAGCAGTTATCAATTTAACTATGGCTACACCTTC.